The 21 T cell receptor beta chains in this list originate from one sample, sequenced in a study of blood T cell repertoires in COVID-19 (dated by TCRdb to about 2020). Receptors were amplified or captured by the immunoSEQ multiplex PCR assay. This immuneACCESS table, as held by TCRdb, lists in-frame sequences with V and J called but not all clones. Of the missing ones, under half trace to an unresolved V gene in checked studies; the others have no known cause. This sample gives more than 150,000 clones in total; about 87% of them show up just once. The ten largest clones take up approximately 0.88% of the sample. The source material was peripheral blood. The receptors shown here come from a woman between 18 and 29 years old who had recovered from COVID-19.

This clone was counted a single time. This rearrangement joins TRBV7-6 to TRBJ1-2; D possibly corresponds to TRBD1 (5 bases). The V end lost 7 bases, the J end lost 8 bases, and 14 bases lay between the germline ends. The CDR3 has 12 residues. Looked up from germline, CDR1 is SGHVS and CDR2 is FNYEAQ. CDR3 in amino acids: CASTNQRGGYTF. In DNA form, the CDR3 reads TGTGCCAGCACAAACCAGCGGGGGGGCTACACCTTC.

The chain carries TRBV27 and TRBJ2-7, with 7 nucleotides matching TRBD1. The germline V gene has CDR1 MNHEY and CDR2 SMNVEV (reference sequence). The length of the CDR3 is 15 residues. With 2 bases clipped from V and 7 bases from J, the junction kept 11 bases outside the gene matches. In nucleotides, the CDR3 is TGTGCCAGCAGTTTAGGGACAGCCGGCAGGGAGGAGCAGTACTTC. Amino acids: CASSLGTAGREEQYF.

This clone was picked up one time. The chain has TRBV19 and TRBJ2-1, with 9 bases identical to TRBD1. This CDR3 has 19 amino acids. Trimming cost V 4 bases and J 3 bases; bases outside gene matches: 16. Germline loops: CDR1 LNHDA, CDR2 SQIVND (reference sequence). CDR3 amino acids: CASSTGKRYPGQGYNEQFF. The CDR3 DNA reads TGTGCCAGTAGTACAGGGAAAAGATACCCGGGACAGGGCTACAATGAGCAGTTCTTC.

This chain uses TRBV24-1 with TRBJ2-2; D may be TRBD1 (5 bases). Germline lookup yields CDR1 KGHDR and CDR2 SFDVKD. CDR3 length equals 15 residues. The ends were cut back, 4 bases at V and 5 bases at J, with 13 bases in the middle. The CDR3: CATSDGRVLTGELFF. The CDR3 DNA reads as TGTGCCACCAGTGACGGCAGGGTGTTGACCGGGGAGCTGTTTTTT.

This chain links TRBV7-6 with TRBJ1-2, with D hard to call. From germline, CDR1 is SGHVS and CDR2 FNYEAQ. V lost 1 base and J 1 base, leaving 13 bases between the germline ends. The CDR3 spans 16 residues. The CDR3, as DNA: TGTGCCAGCAGCTTAGTACGCGGGAATAATAACTATGGCTACACCTTC. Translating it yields CASSLVRGNNNYGYTF.

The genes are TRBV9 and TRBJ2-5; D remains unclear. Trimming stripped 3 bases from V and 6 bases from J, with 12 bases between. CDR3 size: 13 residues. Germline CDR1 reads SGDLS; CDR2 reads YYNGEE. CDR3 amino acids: CASSESHKQTQYF. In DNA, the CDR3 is TGTGCCAGCAGCGAGTCTCATAAGCAGACCCAGTACTTC.

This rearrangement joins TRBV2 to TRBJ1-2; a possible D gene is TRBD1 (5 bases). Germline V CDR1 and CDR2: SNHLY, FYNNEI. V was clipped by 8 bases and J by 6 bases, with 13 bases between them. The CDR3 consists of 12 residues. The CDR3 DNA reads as TGTGCCAGCTTGACGGCCAGGGATGGCTACACCTTC. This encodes CASLTARDGYTF.

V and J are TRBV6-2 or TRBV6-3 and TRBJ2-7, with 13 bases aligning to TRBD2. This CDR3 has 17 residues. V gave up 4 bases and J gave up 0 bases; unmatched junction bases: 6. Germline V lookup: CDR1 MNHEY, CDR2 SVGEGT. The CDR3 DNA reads TGTGCCAGCAGTTCCCGACTAGCGGGGGGCCTCTCCTACGAGCAGTACTTC. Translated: CASSSRLAGGLSYEQYF.

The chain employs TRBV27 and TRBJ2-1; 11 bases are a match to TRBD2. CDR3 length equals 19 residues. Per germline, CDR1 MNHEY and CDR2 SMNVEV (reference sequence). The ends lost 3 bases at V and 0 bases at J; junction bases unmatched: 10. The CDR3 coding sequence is TGTGCCAGCAGTTTGGTAGGGCTAGCGGGAGGTGTCTCCTACAATGAGCAGTTCTTC. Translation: CASSLVGLAGGVSYNEQFF.

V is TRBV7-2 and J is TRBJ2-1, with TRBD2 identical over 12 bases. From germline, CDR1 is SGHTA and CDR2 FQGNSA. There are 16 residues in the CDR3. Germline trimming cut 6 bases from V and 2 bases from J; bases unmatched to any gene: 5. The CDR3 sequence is CASRLLAGGTYNEQFF. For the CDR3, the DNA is TGTGCCAGCAGGCTCCTAGCGGGGGGGACCTACAATGAGCAGTTCTTC.

CDR3 in amino acids: CASSEDGGRAGELFF. CDR3 nucleotides: TGTGCCAGCAGTGAAGATGGGGGGAGAGCCGGGGAGCTGTTTTTT. This rearrangement joins TRBV6-1 to TRBJ2-2, with D possibly matching TRBD2 (6 bases). Germline CDR1 reads MNHNS; CDR2 reads SASEGT. V was pared by 1 base and J by 6 bases, with 12 bases between. The CDR3 totals 15 residues.

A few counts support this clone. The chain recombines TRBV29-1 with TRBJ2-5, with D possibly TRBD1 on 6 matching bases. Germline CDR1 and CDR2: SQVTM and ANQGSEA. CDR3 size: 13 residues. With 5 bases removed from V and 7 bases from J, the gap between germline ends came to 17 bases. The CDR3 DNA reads TGCAGCGTTAGAGCTACAGGGAAAGGGACCCAGTACTTC. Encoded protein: CSVRATGKGTQYF.

The CDR3 region is CASSQASVTYEQYF. In DNA, the CDR3 is TGTGCCAGCAGCCAAGCTAGCGTAACCTACGAGCAGTACTTC. The V gene is TRBV3-1 (or the pseudogene TRBV3-2), the J gene TRBJ2-7; D perhaps matches TRBD2 (6 bases). CDR1 is LGHDT and CDR2 is YNNKEL in the germline V gene (reference sequence). This CDR3 is built from 14 residues. V lost 1 base, J lost 2 bases, and 9 bases lay in between.

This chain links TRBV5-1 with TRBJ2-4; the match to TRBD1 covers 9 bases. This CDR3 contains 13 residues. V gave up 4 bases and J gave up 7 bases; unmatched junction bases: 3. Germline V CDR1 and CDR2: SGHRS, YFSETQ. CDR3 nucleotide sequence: TGCGCCAGCAGCACGGGACAGGGTAACATTCAGTACTTC. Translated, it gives CASSTGQGNIQYF. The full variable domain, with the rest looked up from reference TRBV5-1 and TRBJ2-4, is KAGVTQTPRYLIKTRGQQVTLSCSPISGHRSVSWYQQTPGQGLQFLFEYFSETQRNKGNFPGRFSGRQFSNSRSEMNVSTLELGDSALYLCASSTGQGNIQYFGAGTRLSVL.

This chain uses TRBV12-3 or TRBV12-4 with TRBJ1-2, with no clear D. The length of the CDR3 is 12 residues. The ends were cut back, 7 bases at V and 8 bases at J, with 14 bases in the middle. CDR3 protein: CASTRGISGYTF. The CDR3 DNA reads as TGTGCCAGCACCCGGGGTATTTCGGGCTACACCTTC.

The CDR3 loop is CSARDSNYGYTF. The CDR3 DNA sequence: TGCAGCGCCAGGGACTCGAACTATGGCTACACCTTC. This rearrangement joins TRBV29-1 to TRBJ1-2, with D maybe TRBD1 (5 bases). The CDR3 extends over 12 amino acids. V was pared by 7 bases and J by 2 bases, with 11 bases between. Germline-derived CDR1 and CDR2 are SQVTM and ANQGSEA.

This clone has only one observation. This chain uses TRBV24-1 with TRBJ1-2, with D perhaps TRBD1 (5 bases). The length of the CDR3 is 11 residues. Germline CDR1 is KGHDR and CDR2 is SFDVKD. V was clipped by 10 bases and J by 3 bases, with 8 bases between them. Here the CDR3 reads CATWGDYGYTF. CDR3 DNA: TGTGCCACTTGGGGGGACTATGGCTACACCTTC.

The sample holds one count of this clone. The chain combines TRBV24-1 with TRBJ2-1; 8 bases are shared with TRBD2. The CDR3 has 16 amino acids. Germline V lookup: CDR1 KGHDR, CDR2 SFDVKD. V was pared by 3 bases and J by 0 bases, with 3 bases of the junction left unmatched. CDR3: CATSDDSGSSYNEQFF. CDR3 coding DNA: TGTGCCACCAGTGATGACAGCGGGAGCTCCTACAATGAGCAGTTCTTC.

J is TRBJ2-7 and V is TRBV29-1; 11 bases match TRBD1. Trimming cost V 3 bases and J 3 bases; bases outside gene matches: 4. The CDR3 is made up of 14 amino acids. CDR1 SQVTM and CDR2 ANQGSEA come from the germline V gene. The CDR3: CSVETGQGGYEQYF. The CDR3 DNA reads TGCAGCGTTGAGACGGGACAGGGGGGCTACGAGCAGTACTTC.

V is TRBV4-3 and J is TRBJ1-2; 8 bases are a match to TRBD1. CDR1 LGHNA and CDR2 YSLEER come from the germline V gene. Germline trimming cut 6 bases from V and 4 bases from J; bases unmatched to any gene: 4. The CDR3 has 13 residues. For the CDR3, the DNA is TGCGCCAGCAGTCTTACAGGGGGCTATGGCTACACCTTC. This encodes CASSLTGGYGYTF.

The CDR3 loop is CASSSRSDYGYTF. CDR3 DNA: TGTGCCAGCAGCTCAAGATCGGACTATGGCTACACCTTC. The rearrangement links TRBV7-2 to TRBJ1-2; D is unclear. V was clipped by 4 bases and J by 3 bases, with 9 bases between them. The CDR3 runs 13 residues. Germline loops: CDR1 SGHTA, CDR2 FQGNSA. Supplemented by reference TRBV7-2 and TRBJ1-2, the full variable domain reads GAGVSQSPSNKVTEKGKDVELRCDPISGHTALYWYRQSLGQGLEFLIYFQGNSAPDKSGLPSDRFSAERTGGSVSTLTIQRTQQEDSAVYLCASSSRSDYGYTFGSGTRLTVV.